The 6 T cell receptor beta chains reported below all come from one sample, sequenced in a study of T and B cells in COVID-19 patients. TRB was amplified from around 250-460 ng of blood genomic DNA. Multiplex PCR with BIOMED2 TRB-A/B primer pools amplified TRB rearrangements. TCRdb analysed the multiplex PCR reads with MiXCR anew, one entry per CDR3 protein. The sample yields roughly 13,000 distinct CDR3 sequences, over 25% seen once. The sequenced material came from blood. These receptors were obtained from a human donor who had recovered from COVID-19.

The chain is built from TRBV30 and TRBJ1-3; perhaps TRBD1 as D (5 bases). Germline V gene data show CDR1 as GTSNPN and CDR2 as SVGIG (reference sequence). This CDR3 region has 16 residues. V gave up 0 bases and J gave up 3 bases, with 15 bases separating them. The CDR3 nucleotides are TGTGCCTGGAGTGTCCCCTGGGGACGGAGTGGAAACACCATATATTTT. Protein: CAWSVPWGRSGNTIYF. The full variable domain, its missing parts supplied by reference TRBV30 and TRBJ1-3, is SQTIHQWPATLVQPVGSPLSLECTVEGTSNPNLYWYRQAAGRGLQLLFYSVGIGQISSEVPQNLSASRPQDRQFILSSKKLLLSDSGFYLCAWSVPWGRSGNTIYFGEGSWLTVV.

For this clonotype: A much larger clonotype is one base distant, so this may be a read error. V and J are TRBV27 and TRBJ2-3; 11 bases match TRBD2. The length of the CDR3 is 15 residues. V trimming: 2 bases; J trimming: 5 bases; junction bases outside the gene matches: 3. Germline CDR1 MNHEY, CDR2 SMNVEV (reference sequence). CDR3 sequence reads: CASSLGLAGKDTQYF. CDR3 in DNA: TGTGCCAGCAGTTTAGGACTAGCGGGCAAAGATACGCAGTATTTT.

Ten or more counts support this clonotype. The chain uses TRBV30 and TRBJ2-5; D might be TRBD2 (6 bases). The V end lost 3 bases, the J end lost 2 bases, and 13 bases lay between the germline ends. Per the germline V gene, CDR1 is GTSNPN and CDR2 is SVGIG (reference sequence). The CDR3 sequence is 14 residues long. In DNA form, the CDR3 reads TGTGCCTGGAGCCGGGACTCAGCACAAGAGACCCAGTACTTC. Amino acid sequence: CAWSRDSAQETQYF.

This clonotype was seen at least ten times. The genes are TRBV6-5 and TRBJ2-5, with D perhaps being TRBD1 or TRBD2 (5 bases each). Trimming removed 2 bases at V and 5 bases at J, with 6 bases between. This CDR3 spans 12 amino acids. Germline loops: CDR1 MNHEY, CDR2 SVGAGI. CDR3 DNA sequence: TGTGCCAGCAGTTACGAGGGGGAGACCCAGTACTTC. Protein sequence: CASSYEGETQYF.

This clonotype came up many times. One junction end does not reproduce the germline sequence, and a read error may be involved. The chain recombines TRBV5-5 with TRBJ2-5, with D possibly being TRBD2 (5 bases). CDR1 and CDR2 from the germline V gene are SGHKS and YYEKEE (reference sequence). CDR3 length: 14 residues. The CDR3 region is CASRLASTGETQYF. For the CDR3, the DNA is TGTGCCAGCAGGTTGGCCTCTACGGGGGAGACCCAGTACTTC.

This clonotype was seen repeatedly, ten times or more. This chain links TRBV5-5 with TRBJ1-6, with a possible D match to TRBD1 (6 bases). CDR1 SGHKS and CDR2 YYEKEE come from the germline V gene (reference sequence). The CDR3 sequence is 17 residues long. V lost 0 bases and J 8 bases, leaving 18 bases between the germline ends. The CDR3, as DNA: TGTGCCAGCAGCTTGGTTGCGTTTGTCAGGGGTTATTCACCCCTCCACTTT. This sequence encodes CASSLVAFVRGYSPLHF.